What follows describes a single T cell receptor beta chain. Its antigen remains undetermined. No base quality information exists; no much larger clone differs at one position. From a lookup of the germline V gene (reference sequence), CDR1 and CDR2 are SEHNR and FQNEAQ. The CDR3 runs 14 amino acids, cysteine and phenylalanine included. The retained sequence is limited to the CDR3, 42 bases, with the frame set at the first base. V is clipped by 1 base and J by 2 bases, and the sequence between their germline boundaries is 9 bases long. These data belong to a study of CD8 T cell repertoires and HIV-1 epitope variants (dated by TCRdb to the early 2020s). For the study in its entirety: T cells were stimulated in separate culture wells with each of twenty-five peptides representing autologous and known Gag and Nef epitope variants. T cells were enriched using the EasySep Human T Cell Enrichment Kit and were co-cultured with equal numbers of autologous T cell-negative cells serving as antigen-presenting cells. Three Gag epitope families and Nef HW9 and YT9 were included among the tested epitopes. For roughly 11 days the cultures were kept in IMDM with gentamicin, and on days 3 and 7 half of the media was changed with IL-2, IL-7 and IL-15 added. Control conditions included a CMV, EBV and flu peptide pool, the Ebola AY9 epitope as negative control, and a no-peptide well. An aliquot of 1M T cells was saved as an uncultured baseline condition, separate from the approximately 80 T cell cultures. Running each culture condition in triplicate, except for one peptide done in duplicate, gave a total of approximately 90 T cell cultures. What the work shows at the level of the full study, not this receptor alone: The study identified about nine antigen-specific TCR beta clonotypes, over 5 of which appeared to be cross-reactive for autologous or known escape epitope variants. The Nef KF9 family was recognized by five clonotypes and the HW9 family by one, and no responses to the TAALDMSHF plasma variant were observed. The assay could identify only TCR beta chains and pointed to proliferation in response to antigen, not to T cell function or cytokine profile.

The EasySep Human CD8+ T Cell Enrichment Kit was used on day 10 to isolate CD8+ T cells from every culture. Sequencing of TCR beta CDR3 regions was performed at survey depth on the immunoSEQ platform. The QIAamp DNA micro kit was used to extract genomic DNA from every cultured and uncultured CD8+ T cell population. Per the original workflow: Any sample with under 5,000 productive reads was excluded, and this exclusion removed about 6.5% of the roughly 75 cultures stimulated with HIV peptides. A MANAFEST web app trimmed sequences to CDR3 and removed nonproductive sequences, CDR3s under 5 amino acids, and those not starting C or ending F/W. Antigen-specific clonotypes had to expand in at least 2 of 3 replicates versus no-peptide control at FDR 0.01, only within one epitope family. In addition, a specific clonotype needed a frequency at least fivefold higher than in wells stimulated with peptides from other epitope families. TCRdb took over this immuneACCESS table, retaining in-frame rearrangements with V and J assigned. Such tables are incomplete; in checked studies, under half of the missing clones stem from an unresolved V gene, and the remainder is unexplained. The V and J calls and clone size are taken from that table; D and trimming were inferred from the DNA. The table for this sample lists about 5,600 clones; around 64% of them were counted only once. Jointly, the top ten make up around 40% of the sample.

Material: cultured CD8+ T cells derived from PBMCs. This chain is built from TRBV7-9 and TRBJ2-7; the D segment cannot be called with confidence. The receptor's source is a male donor with HIV. The base sequence is TGTGCCAGCAGCTTAGAGTACGGCACCTACGAGCAGTACTTC. It is translated as CASSLEYGTYEQYF.